This is a list of T cell receptor beta chains from one sample in a study of T cells in Graves' hyperthyroidism and ophthalmopathy. Each CDR3 protein is one row after TCRdb ran MiXCR on the multiplex PCR reads. The sample has 550,000 to 600,000 distinct CDR3 sequences; 15% to 20% are singletons. Sequenced sample: blood. All receptors come from a woman between 18 and 29 years old with Graves' hyperthyroidism. CDR3s include the opening cysteine and the closing phenylalanine or tryptophan. D genes are given only for firm matches. The size field is filled for only some rows; it gives once, few, many or a size class.

j_gene: TRBJ1-5; abundance: many; v_gene: TRBV7-8; d_gene: .; CDR3nt: TGTGCCAGCAGCTTATCGTGGACACCTAGCAATCAGCCCCAGCATTTT; CDR3aa: CASSLSWTPSNQPQHF
j_gene: TRBJ2-1; abundance: .; v_gene: TRBV20-1; d_gene: .; CDR3nt: TGCAGTGCAGGGGGAGAGGGGTACTACAATGAGCAGTTCTTC; CDR3aa: CSAGGEGYYNEQFF
j_gene: TRBJ2-7; abundance: few; v_gene: TRBV20-1; d_gene: TRBD2; CDR3nt: TGCAGTGCTAGCCGCGGACTAGCGGGGGAAATCTTCTACGAGCAGTACTTC; CDR3aa: CSASRGLAGEIFYEQYF
j_gene: TRBJ1-4; abundance: .; v_gene: TRBV27; d_gene: .; CDR3nt: TGTGCCAGCAGCCGCGGACAGCCTGCAACTAATGAAAAACTGTTTTTT; CDR3aa: CASSRGQPATNEKLFF
j_gene: TRBJ2-5; abundance: many; v_gene: TRBV7-2; d_gene: TRBD2; CDR3nt: TGTGCCAGCAGCTTATCACTAGCGGGAAGGTTCCGTTTGGAGACCCAGTACTTC; CDR3aa: CASSLSLAGRFRLETQYF
j_gene: TRBJ2-1; abundance: many; v_gene: TRBV28; d_gene: TRBD2; CDR3nt: TGTGCCAGCAACCCCTCTCTAGCGGGAGGGCGCGAGCAGTTCTTC; CDR3aa: CASNPSLAGGREQFF
j_gene: TRBJ1-2; abundance: .; v_gene: TRBV20-1; d_gene: TRBD1; CDR3nt: TGCAGTGCTCACTACCGGGACAGCTATGGCTACACCTTC; CDR3aa: CSAHYRDSYGYTF
j_gene: TRBJ2-2; abundance: .; v_gene: TRBV7-7; d_gene: TRBD2; CDR3nt: TGTGCTAGCAGCTTAGCTAGGCCGGGACTAGCGAGCGACGGGGAGCTGTTTTTT; CDR3aa: CASSLARPGLASDGELFF
j_gene: TRBJ2-2; abundance: .; v_gene: TRBV20-1; d_gene: .; CDR3nt: TGCAGTGCTAGCCAGGCGGGGCCCACCGGGGAGCTGTTTTTT; CDR3aa: CSASQAGPTGELFF
j_gene: TRBJ1-2; abundance: .; v_gene: TRBV19; d_gene: .; CDR3nt: TGTGCCAGTAGTGTCCCCCGAGGGGAAAACTATGGCTACACCTTC; CDR3aa: CASSVPRGENYGYTF
j_gene: TRBJ2-3; abundance: .; v_gene: TRBV7-9; d_gene: .; CDR3nt: TGTGCCAGCAGCTGGACGACGCCGAGCACAGATACGCAGTATTTT; CDR3aa: CASSWTTPSTDTQYF
j_gene: TRBJ2-7; abundance: .; v_gene: TRBV11-2; d_gene: .; CDR3nt: TGTGCCAGCAGCTTAGGGGGGAAAAGGTGGAACTACGAGCAGTACTTC; CDR3aa: CASSLGGKRWNYEQYF
j_gene: TRBJ1-1; abundance: many; v_gene: TRBV3-1; d_gene: TRBD1; CDR3nt: TGTGCCAGCAGTACAGGGGTCACTGAAGCTTTCTTT; CDR3aa: CASSTGVTEAFF
j_gene: TRBJ1-2; abundance: few; v_gene: TRBV20-1; d_gene: .; CDR3nt: TGCAGTGCTGGGTTCGGACGTAGAGTCAATGGCTACACCTTC; CDR3aa: CSAGFGRRVNGYTF
j_gene: TRBJ2-7; abundance: many; v_gene: TRBV20-1; d_gene: TRBD1; CDR3nt: TGCAGTGCTAGTTACAGGGGGCTTTACGAGCAGTACTTC; CDR3aa: CSASYRGLYEQYF
j_gene: TRBJ2-5; abundance: .; v_gene: TRBV13; d_gene: .; CDR3nt: TGTGCCAGCAGCTTCGGGGGTAACCAAGAGACCCAGTACTTC; CDR3aa: CASSFGGNQETQYF
j_gene: TRBJ1-5; abundance: .; v_gene: TRBV6-1; d_gene: .; CDR3nt: TGTGCCACCCGGGGGTCTCCGAGCAATCAGCCCCAGCATTTT; CDR3aa: CATRGSPSNQPQHF
j_gene: TRBJ2-7; abundance: .; v_gene: TRBV13; d_gene: .; CDR3nt: TGTGCCAGCAGCGTCTTCAGTAGCTCCTACGAGCAGTACTTC; CDR3aa: CASSVFSSSYEQYF
j_gene: TRBJ2-5; abundance: many; v_gene: TRBV11-2; d_gene: .; CDR3nt: TGTGCCAGCAGCTTAGAGGGCATTGGACTCAAGACCCAGTACTTC; CDR3aa: CASSLEGIGLKTQYF
j_gene: TRBJ1-5; abundance: many; v_gene: TRBV28; d_gene: .; CDR3nt: TGTGCCAGCAGTTTATCGAGGGTGAATCAGCCCCAGCATTTT; CDR3aa: CASSLSRVNQPQHF
j_gene: TRBJ1-5; abundance: many; v_gene: TRBV27; d_gene: .; CDR3nt: TGTGCCAGCAGTTTACCAGACAGCAATCAGCCCCAGCATTTT; CDR3aa: CASSLPDSNQPQHF
j_gene: TRBJ1-1; abundance: many; v_gene: TRBV20-1; d_gene: .; CDR3nt: TGCAGTGCTAAAGGGGGATACACTGAATCTTTCTTT; CDR3aa: CSAKGGYTESFF
j_gene: TRBJ1-5; abundance: .; v_gene: TRBV2; d_gene: .; CDR3nt: TGTGCCAGCAGCGTCGGTTTCAGGGCCTATAGCAATCAGCCCCAGCATTTT; CDR3aa: CASSVGFRAYSNQPQHF
j_gene: TRBJ1-5; abundance: many; v_gene: TRBV30; d_gene: .; CDR3nt: TGTGCCTGGAGTGTACGGGACAACAGCAATCAGCCCCAGCATTTT; CDR3aa: CAWSVRDNSNQPQHF
j_gene: TRBJ2-3; abundance: few; v_gene: TRBV12-3/TRBV12-4; d_gene: TRBD1; CDR3nt: TGTGCCAGCAGTTTGCCGGACAGGGGTACAGATACGCAGTATTTT; CDR3aa: CASSLPDRGTDTQYF
j_gene: TRBJ1-5; abundance: .; v_gene: TRBV6-2/TRBV6-3; d_gene: .; CDR3nt: TGTGCCAGCCCACCCCAGCATTTT; CDR3aa: CASPPQHF
j_gene: TRBJ2-7; abundance: many; v_gene: TRBV6-1; d_gene: .; CDR3nt: TGTGCCAGCAGTCGGAACCGGGACGCAACCTACGAGCAGTACTTC; CDR3aa: CASSRNRDATYEQYF
j_gene: TRBJ2-2; abundance: once; v_gene: TRBV6-2/TRBV6-3; d_gene: .; CDR3nt: TGTGCCAGCACAATCCGTGCGGGGACAAACACCGGGGAGCTGTTTTTT; CDR3aa: CASTIRAGTNTGELFF
j_gene: TRBJ1-2; abundance: few; v_gene: TRBV5-8; d_gene: .; CDR3nt: TGTGCCAGCAGCCCTAGGGAGGCAGACTATGGCTACACCTTC; CDR3aa: CASSPREADYGYTF
j_gene: TRBJ1-1; abundance: many; v_gene: TRBV28; d_gene: .; CDR3nt: TGTGCCAGCAGTACCCCGGACAGCCCTGAAGCTTTCTTT; CDR3aa: CASSTPDSPEAFF
j_gene: TRBJ2-7; abundance: .; v_gene: TRBV4-2; d_gene: .; CDR3nt: TGTGCCAGCAGCCAAGAAGGACAAGACGTAGGGATCTACGAGCAGTACTTC; CDR3aa: CASSQEGQDVGIYEQYF
j_gene: TRBJ2-7; abundance: .; v_gene: TRBV5-1; d_gene: .; CDR3nt: TGCGCCAGCAGCTTGGGGCCCTGCGAGCAGTACTTC; CDR3aa: CASSLGPCEQYF
j_gene: TRBJ2-7; abundance: many; v_gene: TRBV20-1; d_gene: .; CDR3nt: TGCAGTGCTACAAAACAGGGTGACGAGCAGTACTTC; CDR3aa: CSATKQGDEQYF
j_gene: TRBJ2-5; abundance: few; v_gene: TRBV20-1; d_gene: TRBD2; CDR3nt: TGCAGTGCCAACTCTGGCACTAGCGGTTCCTCATATGCACAGACCCAGTACTTC; CDR3aa: CSANSGTSGSSYAQTQYF
j_gene: TRBJ1-4; abundance: .; v_gene: TRBV5-5; d_gene: .; CDR3nt: TGTGCCAGCGGCCTGGACCCCCGAAGTGAAAAACTGTTTTTT; CDR3aa: CASGLDPRSEKLFF
j_gene: TRBJ2-5; abundance: many; v_gene: TRBV7-2; d_gene: .; CDR3nt: TGTGCCAGCAGCTCTGGAGCCCAAGAGACCCAGTACTTC; CDR3aa: CASSSGAQETQYF
j_gene: TRBJ2-1; abundance: few; v_gene: TRBV6-2/TRBV6-3; d_gene: TRBD1; CDR3nt: TGTGCCAGCAGGTCGGGACAGGGGGTTTATTATGAGCAGTTCTTC; CDR3aa: CASRSGQGVYYEQFF
j_gene: TRBJ1-4; abundance: few; v_gene: TRBV4-1; d_gene: .; CDR3nt: TGCGCCAGCAGCCAAGACAGGCTCGCGAATGAAAAACTGTTTTTT; CDR3aa: CASSQDRLANEKLFF